The rows below give T cell receptor beta chains drawn from one sample of a study of T cell responses to AZD1222 COVID-19 vaccine. This table comes from immunoSEQ multiplex PCR, and its TCRdb copy is limited to in-frame clones, with some not included. The table includes 150,000 to 200,000 clones, about nine tenths detected once. The sample consisted of peripheral blood, taken 28 days after the second AZD1222 dose. The source is an adult who received the AZD1222 COVID-19 vaccine. CDR3s include the opening cysteine and the closing phenylalanine or tryptophan.

TRBJ1-2,TRBV10-2,CASTPGSGGYTF
TRBJ1-6,TRBV11-2,CASSLVLGNSPLHF
TRBJ2-5,TRBV7-9,CASSLSLLTSGRQETQYF
TRBJ2-5,TRBV19,CASSIWVSQGTQYF
TRBJ2-3,TRBV5-4,CASSSGERDTQYF
TRBJ2-1,TRBV5-1,CASSLTDRGDNEQFF
TRBJ2-1,TRBV30,CAWSDSYNEQFF
TRBJ2-5,TRBV6-5,CASRDRGRRETQYF
TRBJ2-1,TRBV10-2,CASGSGLIYNEQFF
TRBJ1-2,TRBV30,CAWSPGDHGYTF
TRBJ2-7,TRBV4-1,CASSQAHRVGGYEQYF
TRBJ2-7,TRBV10-2,CASRTSGSSYEQYF
TRBJ2-3,TRBV2,CASSARTSGSTDTQYF
TRBJ1-6,TRBV4-1,CASSPGHSSYNSPLHF
TRBJ1-6,TRBV5-5,CASRSFGQINSPLHF
TRBJ2-7,TRBV2,CASSGDWFSYEQYF
TRBJ2-7,TRBV5-1,CASRRGSTYEQYF
TRBJ1-6,TRBV4-1,CASSQGGRGRNSPLHF
TRBJ2-7,TRBV27,CASSLRLAGESISYEQYF
TRBJ2-1,TRBV4-3,CASSQDPGRGGNEQFF
TRBJ2-7,TRBV6-5,CASSWGDVLVSYEQYF
TRBJ1-2,TRBV6-5,CASSTDGRGGYTF
TRBJ2-7,TRBV7-9,CASSWTGDEEEQYF
TRBJ1-2,TRBV5-6,CASSLRQGAGGYTF
TRBJ1-1,TRBV6-5,CASSYLGTGRGTFF
TRBJ2-5,TRBV5-5,CASSPGLAAVVETQYF
TRBJ1-1,TRBV7-6,CASSSSGTGSTEAFF
TRBJ2-2,TRBV27,CASSSPWDSENTGELFF
TRBJ2-3,TRBV10-3,CAGGGQGKVRDTQYF
TRBJ1-1,TRBV23-1,CASSQPSGRALRNTEAFF
TRBJ2-7,TRBV29-1,CSVVFGGSGEQYF
TRBJ2-7,TRBV19,CASSISEGFAYEQYF
TRBJ2-3,TRBV7-3,CASSLTGSTDTQYF
TRBJ1-1,TRBV7-9,CASGGQLNTEAFF
TRBJ2-3,TRBV18,CASSLQGVTDTQYF
TRBJ1-1,TRBV7-2,CASSSGQGAPRMNTEAFF
TRBJ1-1,TRBV2,CASSFLQGGITEAFF
TRBJ2-2,TRBV4-2,CASSQDLGQGRVELFF
TRBJ2-3,TRBV5-1,CASSVGRLGRTTDTQYF
TRBJ1-6,TRBV11-2,CASSSTGASYNSPLHF
TRBJ2-2,TRBV7-2,CASSLSTGELFF
TRBJ1-3,TRBV2,CASSERGLTGNTIYF
TRBJ2-1,TRBV6-5,CASSLNRGPYNEQFF
TRBJ2-7,TRBV5-8,CASSLGLTGTGIYEQYF
TRBJ1-3,TRBV5-1,CASSLNTGLSGNTIYF
TRBJ2-3,TRBV20-1,CSATDRGLGDTQYF
TRBJ2-2,TRBV10-1,CATGRPLGNTGELFF
TRBJ2-1,TRBV29-1,CSGVLAGGWYEQFF
TRBJ2-7,TRBV2,CASSGETYEQYF
TRBJ1-1,TRBV18,CASSPLTGPGRQTEAFF
TRBJ1-1,TRBV6-5,CASSRDGKAFF
TRBJ1-1,TRBV11-2,CASSLDGSGEEAFF
TRBJ2-7,TRBV6-5,CASQGSYEQYF
TRBJ2-7,TRBV9,CASSVVSAGGEQYF
TRBJ2-7,TRBV6-5,CASGWAGGSYEQYF